This is a list of T cell receptor beta chains from one sample in a study of OX40 agonist ivuxolimab in advanced cancers. Profiling relied on immunoSEQ multiplex PCR, and the TCRdb table lists in-frame clones only, not all of them. The sample carries around 70,000 clones, less than 90% recorded once. The sample was CD4+ or CD8+ T cells sorted from blood, taken in a trial of the OX40 agonist ivuxolimab. These receptors all come from an adult with an advanced solid tumor such as melanoma, head and neck, liver or kidney cancer. The CDR3 runs from the conserved cysteine through the conserved F or W. Each record gives: D gene, J gene, clone size, V gene, CDR3 protein, CDR3 DNA. A D gene is named only where the DNA matches it firmly. Not every row has a clone size; where given, it reads once, few, many or a size class.

>TRBD2|TRBJ2-4|NA|TRBV5-1
CASSLMGLALAKNIQYF
TGCGCCAGCAGCTTGATGGGACTAGCTCTAGCCAAAAACATTCAGTACTTC
>NA|TRBJ2-1|once|TRBV6-4
CASSDGLSSYNEQFF
TGTGCCAGCAGTGACGGGCTGAGCTCCTACAATGAGCAGTTCTTC
>TRBD1|TRBJ1-1|NA|TRBV25-1
CASSQFRGTEAFF
TGTGCCAGCAGCCAATTCAGGGGGACTGAAGCTTTCTTT
>NA|TRBJ2-1|NA|TRBV5-6
CASSFGRSRLSIYNEQFF
TGTGCCAGCAGCTTTGGACGCTCCCGACTTAGTATCTACAATGAGCAGTTCTTC
>NA|TRBJ2-2|NA|TRBV11-3
CASSLQGGPSTGELFF
TGTGCCAGCAGCTTACAGGGGGGGCCGAGCACCGGGGAGCTGTTTTTT
>NA|TRBJ1-1|NA|TRBV6-5
CASSPPGGAVPEAFF
TGTGCCAGCAGCCCCCCTGGAGGGGCAGTCCCTGAAGCTTTCTTT
>NA|TRBJ2-2|NA|TRBV30
CAWSADSEYTGELFF
TGTGCCTGGAGTGCGGACAGCGAATACACCGGGGAGCTGTTTTTT
>TRBD2|TRBJ2-4|NA|TRBV11-2
CASSYRTSGSVAKNIQYF
TGTGCCAGCAGCTATCGGACTAGCGGGAGTGTAGCCAAAAACATTCAGTACTTC
>NA|TRBJ2-7|once|TRBV6-4
CASSGDSTRHYEQYF
TGTGCCAGCAGTGGCGACAGCACAAGACACTACGAGCAGTACTTC
>NA|TRBJ2-1|NA|TRBV27
CASSYVDLVRNEQFF
TGTGCCAGCAGTTACGTCGACCTCGTCAGGAATGAGCAGTTCTTC
>NA|TRBJ2-1|few|TRBV11-2
CASSLIGSNEQFF
TGTGCCAGCAGCTTAATAGGGTCCAATGAGCAGTTCTTC
>NA|TRBJ2-2|NA|TRBV7-9
CASSRPEAGELFF
TGTGCCAGCAGCCGGCCCGAGGCCGGGGAGCTGTTTTTT
>NA|TRBJ2-7|once|TRBV27
CASSLSLGITGSEQYF
TGTGCCAGCAGTTTATCTCTTGGGATTACAGGGTCCGAGCAGTACTTC
>TRBD1|TRBJ1-5|once|TRBV27
CASSRDRGNQPQHF
TGTGCCAGCAGCCGGGACAGGGGCAATCAGCCCCAGCATTTT
>NA|TRBJ2-5|NA|TRBV7-2
CASSLTGTQYF
TGTGCCAGCAGCCTTACAGGGACCCAGTACTTC
>NA|TRBJ1-5|NA|TRBV5-1
CASSLGGGEPQHF
TGCGCCAGCAGCCTGGGGGGGGGAGAGCCCCAGCATTTT
>NA|TRBJ2-3|few|TRBV7-2
CASSSRWATDTQYF
TGTGCCAGCAGCTCTCGTTGGGCCACAGATACGCAGTATTTT
>NA|TRBJ2-1|NA|TRBV20-1
CSASHNEQFF
TGCAGTGCTAGCCACAATGAGCAGTTCTTC
>TRBD1|TRBJ2-2|NA|TRBV5-1
CASSTLGTVNTGELFF
TGCGCCAGCAGCACACTAGGGACAGTTAACACCGGGGAGCTGTTTTTT
>NA|TRBJ1-1|NA|TRBV27
CASSPRTGNTEAFF
TGTGCCAGCAGTCCCCGGACGGGGAACACTGAAGCTTTCTTT
>NA|TRBJ2-3|NA|TRBV9
CASSEVDTQYF
TGTGCCAGCAGCGAGGTAGATACGCAGTATTTT